This T cell receptor (beta chain) was found in a study of control samples from healthy donors and cancer patients. TCRdb keeps only in-frame clones here, not all; method: immunoSEQ multiplex PCR. The sample includes about 120,000 clones, about 87% of them seen just once. Germline V gene data show CDR1 as MNHEY and CDR2 as SVGEGT. The J segment lost 2 bases and the V segment lost 5 bases, leaving 10 bases of the junction unmatched. The CDR3 runs 16 residues. This clone appeared once. The sequencing sample was made of blood. The chain uses TRBV6-2 or TRBV6-3 and TRBJ2-3, with 7 nucleotides matching TRBD1. The TCR was taken from a man aged 35-49 years in good health. CDR3 bases: TGTGCCAGCAGTCAACCCCCGGGACAGTACACAGATACGCAGTATTTT. As protein: CASSQPPGQYTDTQYF.